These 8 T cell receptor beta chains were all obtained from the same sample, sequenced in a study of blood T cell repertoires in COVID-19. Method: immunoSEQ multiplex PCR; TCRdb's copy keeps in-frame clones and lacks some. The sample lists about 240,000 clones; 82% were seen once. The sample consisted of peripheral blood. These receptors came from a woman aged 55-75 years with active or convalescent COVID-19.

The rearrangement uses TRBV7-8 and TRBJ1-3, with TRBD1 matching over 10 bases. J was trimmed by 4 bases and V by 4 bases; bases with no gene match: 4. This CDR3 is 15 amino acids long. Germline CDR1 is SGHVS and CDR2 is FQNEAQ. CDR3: CASSWGQGRGNTIYF. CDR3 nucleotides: TGTGCCAGCAGCTGGGGACAGGGGCGGGGAAACACCATATATTTT.

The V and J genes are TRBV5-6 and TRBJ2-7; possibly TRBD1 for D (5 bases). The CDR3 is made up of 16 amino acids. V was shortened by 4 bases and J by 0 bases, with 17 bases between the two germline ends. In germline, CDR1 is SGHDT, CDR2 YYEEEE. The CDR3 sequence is CASSPSPYRSSYEQYF. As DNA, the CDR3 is TGTGCCAGCAGCCCCTCACCGTACAGGAGCTCCTACGAGCAGTACTTC.

CDR3 DNA: TGTGCCAGCAGATTTACGGAGGACACTGAAGCTTTCTTT. It codes for CASRFTEDTEAFF. The chain couples TRBV6-5 to TRBJ1-1; no clear D gene. The CDR3 spans 13 residues. The V gene lost 6 bases and the J gene lost 3 bases, with 11 bases spanning the gap. Germline V lookup: CDR1 MNHEY, CDR2 SVGAGI.

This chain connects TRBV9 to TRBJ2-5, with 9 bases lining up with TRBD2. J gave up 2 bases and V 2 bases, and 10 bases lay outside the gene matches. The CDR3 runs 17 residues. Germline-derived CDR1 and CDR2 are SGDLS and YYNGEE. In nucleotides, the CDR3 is TGTGCCAGCAGCGTCCTGGGGAATAGCGGGGGTCAAGAGACCCAGTACTTC. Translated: CASSVLGNSGGQETQYF.

CDR3 residues: CASSYRAATNTEAFF. DNA of the CDR3: TGTGCCAGCAGTTACCGCGCGGCGACGAACACTGAAGCTTTCTTT. V gene TRBV6-2 or TRBV6-3 combines with J gene TRBJ1-1; D is unclear. V lost 2 bases and J lost 1, with 11 bases in between. This CDR3 is built from 15 residues. Germline-derived CDR1 and CDR2 are MNHEY and SVGEGT.

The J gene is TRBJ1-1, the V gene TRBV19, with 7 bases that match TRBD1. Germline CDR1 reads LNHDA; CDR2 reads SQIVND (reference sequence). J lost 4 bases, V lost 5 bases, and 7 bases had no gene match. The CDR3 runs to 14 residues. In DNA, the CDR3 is TGTGCCAGTAGTCCCCGACAGGGCGCCACTGAAGCTTTCTTT. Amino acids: CASSPRQGATEAFF.

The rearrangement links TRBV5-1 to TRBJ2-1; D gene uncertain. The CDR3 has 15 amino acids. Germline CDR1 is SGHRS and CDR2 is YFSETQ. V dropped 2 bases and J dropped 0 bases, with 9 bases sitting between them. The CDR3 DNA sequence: TGCGCCAGCAGCTTTGCGCTAAACTCCTACAATGAGCAGTTCTTC. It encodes CASSFALNSYNEQFF.

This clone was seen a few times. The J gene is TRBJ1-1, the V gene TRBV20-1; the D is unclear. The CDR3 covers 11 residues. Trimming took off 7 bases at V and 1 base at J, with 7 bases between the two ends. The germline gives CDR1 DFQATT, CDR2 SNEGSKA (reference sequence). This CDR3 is CSGPGNTEAFF. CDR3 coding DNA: TGCAGTGGCCCCGGGAACACTGAAGCTTTCTTT.